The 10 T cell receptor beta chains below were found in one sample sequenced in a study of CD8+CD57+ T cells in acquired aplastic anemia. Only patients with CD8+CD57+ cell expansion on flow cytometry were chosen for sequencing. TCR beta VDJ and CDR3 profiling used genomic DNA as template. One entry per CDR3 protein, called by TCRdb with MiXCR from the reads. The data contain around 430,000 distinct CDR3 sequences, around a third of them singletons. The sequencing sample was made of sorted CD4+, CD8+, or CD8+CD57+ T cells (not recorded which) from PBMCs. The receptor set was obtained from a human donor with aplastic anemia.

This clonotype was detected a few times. The CDR3 DNA reads TGTGCCACCAGTGAAAACCCTCCACGGGACAGCTCAAATAACTATGGCTACACCTTC. It translates to CATSENPPRDSSNNYGYTF. The chain has TRBV24-1 and TRBJ1-2; 7 nucleotides match TRBD1. The CDR3 has 19 residues. V shed 4 bases and J 1 base; nucleotides not matched to a gene: 17. Germline V lookup: CDR1 KGHDR, CDR2 SFDVKD.

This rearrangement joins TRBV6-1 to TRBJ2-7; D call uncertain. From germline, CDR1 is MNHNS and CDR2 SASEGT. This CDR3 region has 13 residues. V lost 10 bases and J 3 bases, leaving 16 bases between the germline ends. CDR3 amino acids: CATIPPSGYEQYF. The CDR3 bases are TGTGCCACCATCCCCCCTTCTGGCTACGAGCAGTACTTC.

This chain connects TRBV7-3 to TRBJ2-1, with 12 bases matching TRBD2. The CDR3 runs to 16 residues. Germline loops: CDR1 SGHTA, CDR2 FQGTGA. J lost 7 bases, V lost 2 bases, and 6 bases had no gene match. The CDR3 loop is CASSLQPSGRVNEQFF. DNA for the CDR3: TGTGCCAGCAGCTTACAGCCTAGCGGGAGGGTAAATGAGCAGTTCTTC.

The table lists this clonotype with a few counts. Here the CDR3 reads CASSLAGPNTEAFF. The DNA for the CDR3 is TGTGCCAGCAGTTTAGCCGGGCCGAACACTGAAGCTTTCTTT. The rearrangement uses TRBV12-3 or TRBV12-4 and TRBJ1-1; D not certain. This CDR3 region has 14 residues. Trimming took 0 bases from V and 1 from J, leaving 6 bases between them.

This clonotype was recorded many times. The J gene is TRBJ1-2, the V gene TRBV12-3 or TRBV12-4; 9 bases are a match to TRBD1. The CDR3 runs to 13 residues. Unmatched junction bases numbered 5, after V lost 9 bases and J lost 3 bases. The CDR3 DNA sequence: TGTGCCAGTGGGGACAGGGAGGACTATGGCTACACCTTC. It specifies CASGDREDYGYTF.

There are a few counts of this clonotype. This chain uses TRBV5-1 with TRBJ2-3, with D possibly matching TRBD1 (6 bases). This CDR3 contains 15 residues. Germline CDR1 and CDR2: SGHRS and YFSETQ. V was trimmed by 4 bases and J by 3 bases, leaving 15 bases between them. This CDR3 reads CASSLRGLGTDTQYF. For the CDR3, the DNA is TGCGCCAGCAGCCTCAGGGGCTTGGGAACAGATACGCAGTATTTT.

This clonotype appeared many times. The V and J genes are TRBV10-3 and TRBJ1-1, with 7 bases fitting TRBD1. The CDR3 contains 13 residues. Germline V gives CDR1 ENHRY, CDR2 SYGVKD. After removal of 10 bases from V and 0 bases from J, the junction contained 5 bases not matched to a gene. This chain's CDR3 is CATRQGVNTEAFF. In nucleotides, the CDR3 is TGTGCCACCCGACAGGGTGTGAACACTGAAGCTTTCTTT.

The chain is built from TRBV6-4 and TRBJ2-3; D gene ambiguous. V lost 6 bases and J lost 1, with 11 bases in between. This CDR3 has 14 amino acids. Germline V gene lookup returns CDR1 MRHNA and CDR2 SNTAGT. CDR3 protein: CASRRGLGTDTQYF. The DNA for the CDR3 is TGTGCCAGCAGACGTGGGTTGGGCACAGATACGCAGTATTTT.

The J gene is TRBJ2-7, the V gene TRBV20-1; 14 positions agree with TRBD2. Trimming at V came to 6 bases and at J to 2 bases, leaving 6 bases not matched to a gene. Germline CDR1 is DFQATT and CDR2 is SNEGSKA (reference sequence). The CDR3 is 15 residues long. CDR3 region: CSAPTSGRVPYEQYF. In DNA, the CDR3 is TGCAGTGCACCGACTAGCGGGAGGGTTCCCTACGAGCAGTACTTC.

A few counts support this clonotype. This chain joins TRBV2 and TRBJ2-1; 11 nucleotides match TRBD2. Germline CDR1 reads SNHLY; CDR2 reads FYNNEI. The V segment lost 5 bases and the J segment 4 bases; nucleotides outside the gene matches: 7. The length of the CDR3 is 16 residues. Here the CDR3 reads CASSSQTSGVYNEQFF. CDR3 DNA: TGTGCCAGCAGTTCGCAGACTAGCGGGGTATACAATGAGCAGTTCTTC. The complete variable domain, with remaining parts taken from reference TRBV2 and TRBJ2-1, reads EPEVTQTPSHQVTQMGQEVILRCVPISNHLYFYWYRQILGQKVEFLVSFYNNEISEKSEIFDDQFSVERPDGSNFTLKIRSTKLEDSAMYFCASSSQTSGVYNEQFFGPGTRLTVL.